The 22 T cell receptor beta chains below come from one sample, sequenced in a study of T cell changes during pregnancy in multiple sclerosis (dated by TCRdb to between 2018 and 2020). The library was obtained by the immunoSEQ multiplex PCR assay. Imported from immuneACCESS, the table was reduced by TCRdb to in-frame sequences with V and J called. These copies leave out some clones; in studies compared against another copy, an unresolved V gene accounts for under half, and the cause of the remainder is not known. The sample table lists tens of thousands of clones, 75% to 90% of them with a count of one. The top ten constitute roughly a tenth of the sample. Sequencing was performed on CD8+ T cells from peripheral blood mononuclear cells, taken in the second trimester of pregnancy. Source of these receptors: a female donor with multiple sclerosis, enrolled in a pregnancy study.

The V call is TRBV7-6, the J call TRBJ2-1, with a weak D call TRBD2 (6 bases). Germline V gene data show CDR1 as SGHVS and CDR2 as FNYEAQ. The germline V and J ends were trimmed by 5 bases and 6 bases, with 11 bases remaining between them. The CDR3 loop spans 13 amino acids. The CDR3 sequence is CASSAIAANEQFF. Here the CDR3 DNA reads TGTGCCAGCAGCGCTATAGCGGCCAATGAGCAGTTCTTC.

In its sample, this clone was seen once. The genes are TRBV6-6 and TRBJ1-5; 9 bases match TRBD1. The V gene's germline CDR1 is MNHNY and CDR2 SVGAGI (reference sequence). Trimming at V came to 6 bases and at J to 7 bases, leaving 7 bases not matched to a gene. The CDR3 extends over 14 amino acids. The CDR3 here is CASRRRDREQPQHF. The CDR3, as DNA: TGTGCCAGCAGACGCCGGGACAGGGAACAGCCCCAGCATTTT.

The chain combines TRBV27 with TRBJ1-5; no definite D call. Trimming removed 1 base from V and 7 bases from J, with 14 bases in between. The CDR3 loop spans 15 amino acids. CDR1 is MNHEY, CDR2 SMNVEV, per germline (reference sequence). CDR3 in DNA: TGTGCCAGCAGTTTATATCCGGGTTCGGGACAGCCCCAGCATTTT. Protein: CASSLYPGSGQPQHF.

The chain joins TRBV11-1 to TRBJ2-1, with 7 nucleotides matching TRBD2. The J segment lost 7 bases and the V segment lost 5 bases, leaving 11 bases of the junction unmatched. Germline lookup yields CDR1 SGHAT and CDR2 FQDESV (reference sequence). CDR3 length equals 15 residues. CDR3 loop: CASSREFSGWNEQFF. CDR3 DNA: TGTGCCAGCAGCCGGGAGTTTAGCGGGTGGAATGAGCAGTTCTTC.

V gene TRBV21-1 combines with J gene TRBJ1-1. TRBV21-1 is a known pseudogene. This CDR3 region has 11 residues. The CDR3 DNA sequence: TGTGCCAGCAGCAAAACGGGGGAAGCTTTCTTT. It codes for CASSKTGEAFF.

The J gene is TRBJ2-5, the V gene TRBV7-2; no clear D gene. The CDR3 is made up of 13 amino acids. Germline V lookup: CDR1 SGHTA, CDR2 FQGNSA. Deletions cut 2 bases from V and 3 bases from J, with 7 bases between. CDR3 in DNA: TGTGCCAGCAGCTTATGGGCAGAAGAGACCCAGTACTTC. Protein sequence: CASSLWAEETQYF.

The CDR3 loop reads CASSEARRDGYTF. CDR3 DNA sequence: TGTGCCAGCAGTGAAGCGCGGAGGGATGGCTACACCTTC. The gene calls are TRBV6-1 and TRBJ1-2; unclear D gene. The V end lost 0 bases, the J end lost 6 bases, and 8 bases lay between the germline ends. Per germline, CDR1 MNHNS and CDR2 SASEGT. This CDR3 comprises 13 residues.

CDR3 nucleotides: TGTGCCAGCAGTTTATGGGGGGCGGGTCAGCCCCAGCATTTT. The encoded protein is CASSLWGAGQPQHF. The chain employs TRBV28 and TRBJ1-5, with a weak D call TRBD1 (6 bases). V lost 0 bases and J lost 6, with 9 bases in between. The CDR3 contains 14 residues. The germline V gene has CDR1 MDHEN and CDR2 SYDVKM.

This clone was counted once. The V and J genes are TRBV4-1 and TRBJ2-5; 9 bases are a match to TRBD1. The V segment lost 2 bases and the J segment 4 bases; nucleotides outside the gene matches: 8. Germline CDR1 is MGHRA and CDR2 is YSYEKL. The CDR3 is made up of 16 amino acids. This chain's CDR3 is CASSQPGQGGLETQYF. The CDR3 DNA is TGCGCCAGCAGCCAACCGGGACAGGGCGGGTTAGAGACCCAGTACTTC.

This chain joins TRBV7-2 and TRBJ1-4; possibly TRBD1 for D (5 bases). CDR1 and CDR2 from the germline V gene are SGHTA and FQGNSA. Deletions cut 1 base from V and 8 bases from J, with 8 bases between. The CDR3 consists of 13 residues. CDR3 residues: CASSLEGWEKLFF. CDR3 sequence (DNA): TGTGCCAGCAGCTTAGAGGGGTGGGAAAAACTGTTTTTT.

CDR3 in DNA: TGTGCCAGCGGAGTAAGGAGCGGGACCAAAGAGACCCAGTACTTC. Its translation is CASGVRSGTKETQYF. The rearrangement joins TRBV2 to TRBJ2-5, with 7 positions matching TRBD2. This CDR3 is built from 15 residues. Germline-derived CDR1 and CDR2 are SNHLY and FYNNEI. The J segment lost 3 bases and the V segment lost 8 bases, leaving 12 bases of the junction unmatched.

The rearrangement links TRBV19 to TRBJ2-1; D call uncertain. CDR3 length equals 13 residues. Trimming shortened V by 3 bases and J by 7 bases, and 10 bases separated the two germline ends. Germline loops: CDR1 LNHDA, CDR2 SQIVND (reference sequence). Here the CDR3 reads CASSIGPLNEQFF. In nucleotides, the CDR3 is TGTGCCAGTAGTATTGGGCCCCTAAATGAGCAGTTCTTC.

This chain joins TRBV11-1 and TRBJ2-1, with 11 positions matching TRBD2. This CDR3 spans 16 amino acids. V was clipped by 3 bases and J by 5 bases; unmatched bases: 6. CDR1 is SGHAT and CDR2 is FQDESV in the germline V gene (reference sequence). In DNA form, the CDR3 reads TGTGCCAGCAGCTTGGGACTAGCGGTTTCCCACAATGAGCAGTTCTTC. Amino acids: CASSLGLAVSHNEQFF.

The rearrangement uses TRBV4-1 and TRBJ2-1, with 9 positions matching TRBD2. The CDR3 extends over 13 amino acids. V gave up 4 bases and J gave up 9 bases; unmatched junction bases: 4. Germline V gene data show CDR1 as MGHRA and CDR2 as YSYEKL. In DNA form, the CDR3 reads TGCGCCAGCAGCCTCGGGACTAGCTCTGAGCAGTTCTTC. This gives the protein CASSLGTSSEQFF.

The J gene is TRBJ1-5, the V gene TRBV7-8; no definite D call. The CDR3 extends over 12 amino acids. Trimming removed 11 bases at V and 1 base at J, with 9 bases between. Germline CDR1 SGHVS, CDR2 FQNEAQ. CDR3 coding DNA: TGTGCCGGCGGGTTGAGCAATCAGCCCCAGCATTTT. Its protein is CAGGLSNQPQHF.

The CDR3 nucleotides are TGTGCCAGCAGTTTAAGGGACAGGGTTATTGGCGACTATGGCTACACCTTC. It specifies CASSLRDRVIGDYGYTF. The chain is built from TRBV28 and TRBJ1-2; 9 bases are a match to TRBD1. The CDR3 runs to 17 residues. The V segment lost 2 bases and the J segment 3 bases; nucleotides outside the gene matches: 10. Germline V gene data show CDR1 as MDHEN and CDR2 as SYDVKM.

This clone occurred a few times. The genes are TRBV23-1 and TRBJ2-7; a possible D gene is TRBD2 (6 bases). TRBV23-1 belongs to the ORF category, with a function that is uncertain. The CDR3 length is 17 residues. Trimming pared 7 bases from V and 0 bases from J, leaving 22 bases between. CDR3 sequence: CASTIPSRDWVSYEQYF. The CDR3 nucleotides read TGCGCCAGCACCATTCCCTCCCGGGACTGGGTCTCCTACGAGCAGTACTTC.

The genes are TRBV9 and TRBJ2-5, with TRBD1 identical over 9 bases. This CDR3 comprises 14 residues. The V and J ends lost 4 bases and 3 bases, in that order; junction bases with no gene match: 4. Germline loops: CDR1 SGDLS, CDR2 YYNGEE. CDR3 in DNA: TGTGCCAGCAGCACCGGGGACAGGGAAGAGACCCAGTACTTC. Translated, it gives CASSTGDREETQYF.

V gene TRBV30 combines with J gene TRBJ1-2, with 8 bases that match TRBD1. CDR1 is GTSNPN and CDR2 is SVGIG in the germline V gene (reference sequence). The CDR3 sequence is 15 residues long. Losses at the gene ends were 8 bases for V and 8 bases for J; bases not matched to a gene: 19. Here the CDR3 DNA reads TGTGCCCACCCTGGACAGGGAAACCCTTCCTGGGGCTACACCTTC. Protein: CAHPGQGNPSWGYTF.

This chain's CDR3 is CASSDVATNEQFF. In DNA, the CDR3 is TGTGCCAGCAGTGACGTAGCAACGAATGAGCAGTTCTTC. The chain employs TRBV6-4 and TRBJ2-1, with D unresolved. Trimming shortened V by 2 bases and J by 7 bases, and 9 bases separated the two germline ends. This CDR3 region has 13 residues. Per the germline V gene, CDR1 is MRHNA and CDR2 is SNTAGT.

The chain combines TRBV21-1 with TRBJ2-3; the DNA was not compared with TRBD2, the D call given in the table. TRBV21-1 is a pseudogene locus. The CDR3 is 15 amino acids. CDR3 region: CASWVSGGDSDTQYF. Here the CDR3 DNA reads TGTGCCAGCTGGGTCAGCGGGGGGGATTCAGATACGCAGTATTTT.

The chain joins TRBV19 to TRBJ2-2, with 9 bases lining up with TRBD1. The CDR3 has 17 amino acids. The V and J ends lost 4 bases and 7 bases, in that order; junction bases with no gene match: 13. Germline V gives CDR1 LNHDA, CDR2 SQIVND (reference sequence). CDR3 sequence (DNA): TGTGCCAGTAGTACCCACCTGGGACAGGGTTTATACGGGGAGCTGTTTTTT. Translating gives CASSTHLGQGLYGELFF.